The sequence of this T cell receptor beta chain was determined in a study of T cell responses to AZD1222 COVID-19 vaccine. The assay was immunoSEQ multiplex PCR, and TCRdb's table has in-frame clones only and misses some. The table records about 190,000 clones, around 92% of them present only once. Trimming at V came to 5 bases and at J to 8 bases, leaving 7 bases not matched to a gene. The CDR3 is 13 amino acids. Germline V lookup: CDR1 MNHEY, CDR2 SMNVEV (reference sequence). On this clone: The antigen is not known.

Study-wide results and limits: Regions 160-218 and 743-854 dominated among vaccine-associated CD4 TCRs spanning spike.

V and J are TRBV27 and TRBJ1-2; 8 nucleotides align to TRBD1. The clonotype originates from an adult in good health. This sample comprised peripheral blood, obtained on day 0 of AZD1222 vaccination. The CDR3 is CASSLDRAKGYTF. The CDR3 nucleotides read TGTGCCAGCAGTCTGGACAGGGCTAAGGGCTACACCTTC.